These 21 T cell receptor beta chains originate from one sample sequenced in a study of molecular identifiers for immune sequencing clone quantification. TCRdb fed the PCR reads into MiXCR, producing one record per CDR3 protein. The sample holds 75,000 to 95,000 distinct CDR3 sequences, roughly 25% seen once. The sample comprised naive CD8+ T cells from blood, with Jurkat cell RNA spiked in. Subset: FACS-sorted CD8+CD4-CCR7+CD45RA+ naive T cells. The receptors derive from a human donor in good health. Some libraries in this study had Jurkat cell RNA spiked in.

A word on this clonotype: This sequence may be a read error, since a much larger clone differs from it by one base. The rearrangement uses TRBV27 and TRBJ2-7; D possibly matches TRBD1 or TRBD2 (5 bases each). The CDR3 consists of 14 residues. The V gene's germline CDR1 is MNHEY and CDR2 SMNVEV (reference sequence). In nucleotides, the CDR3 is TGTGCCAGCAGTTTATCCGGGGCCCCCTACGAGCAGTGCTTC. Translated: CASSLSGAPYEQCF.

A few counts support this clonotype. V gene TRBV9 combines with J gene TRBJ2-2; 13 bases agree with TRBD2. Germline V gives CDR1 SGDLS, CDR2 YYNGEE. J lost 8 bases, V lost 3 bases, and 10 bases had no gene match. This CDR3 has 17 amino acids. The CDR3 sequence is CASSGPLGLAGSGELFF. For the CDR3, the DNA is TGTGCCAGCAGCGGACCCTTGGGACTAGCGGGATCTGGGGAGCTGTTTTTT.

The chain carries TRBV6-5 and TRBJ2-1; 9 bases fit TRBD2. Germline V gene lookup returns CDR1 MNHEY and CDR2 SVGAGI. There are 18 residues in the CDR3. Trimming at V came to 2 bases and at J to 1 base, leaving 9 bases not matched to a gene. The CDR3 is CASSYAPGSGSSYNEQFF. CDR3 in DNA: TGTGCCAGCAGTTACGCACCTGGTAGCGGGAGTTCCTACAATGAGCAGTTCTTC.

This sequence joins TRBV6-5 and TRBJ2-7, with D hard to call. The CDR3 sequence is 15 residues long. Trimming cost V 5 bases and J 4 bases, with 18 bases left between them. Germline V gene sequence: CDR1 MNHEY, CDR2 SVGAGI. The CDR3 nucleotides are TGTGCCAGCAGTCCCTCCCCCGGTGCGGCTTACGAGCAGTACTTC. Its translation is CASSPSPGAAYEQYF.

Turning to this clonotype: A read error may explain this, as a much larger clone is one base away. The V gene is TRBV19, the J gene TRBJ2-3; TRBD2 matches at 7 bases. After removal of 3 bases from V and 5 bases from J, the junction contained 8 bases not matched to a gene. CDR1 is LNHDA and CDR2 is SQIVND in the germline V gene (reference sequence). This CDR3 is 15 amino acids long. The CDR3 DNA is TGTGCCAGTAGTATTTCCGGCGGGAGCGGAGATACGCAGTATTTT. This codes for CASSISGGSGDTQYF.

This clonotype was observed at least ten times. This CDR3 is CSATRTSLSPDTQYF. CDR3 bases: TGCAGTGCAACCCGGACTAGCCTTTCTCCAGATACGCAGTATTTT. This chain uses TRBV20-1 with TRBJ2-3; TRBD2 matches 8 bases. This CDR3 is built from 15 residues. Per the germline V gene, CDR1 is DFQATT and CDR2 is SNEGSKA (reference sequence). After removal of 6 bases from V and 4 bases from J, the junction contained 12 bases not matched to a gene.

A note on this clonotype: Since a much larger clone is just one base distant, this may be a read error. The V call is TRBV7-2, the J call TRBJ2-7, with D hard to call. V was trimmed by 8 bases and J by 0 bases, leaving 11 bases between them. Per germline, CDR1 SGHTA and CDR2 FQGNSA. CDR3 length: 13 residues. CDR3 amino acids: CASRPLSSYEQYF. Written as DNA, the CDR3 is TGTGCCAGCCGCCCGCTGAGCTCCTACGAGCAGTACTTC.

Details on this clonotype: Since a much larger clone is just one base distant, this may be a read error. The chain links TRBV28 to TRBJ2-1; D unclear. V was clipped by 6 bases and J by 6 bases, with 18 bases between them. Germline CDR1 is MDHEN and CDR2 is SYDVKM. The CDR3 totals 15 residues. The CDR3: CASSPRLHRSNEQFF. DNA of the CDR3: TGTGCCAGCAGCCCAAGACTCCACCGGAGCAATGAGCAGTTCTTC. The full variable domain, rest sourced from reference TRBV28 and TRBJ2-1, is DVKVTQSSRYLVKRTGEKVFLECVQDMDHENMFWYRQDPGLGLRLIYFSYDVKMKEKGDIPEGYSVSREKKERFSLILESASTNQTSMYLCASSPRLHRSNEQFFGPGTRLTVL.

Turning to this clonotype: Possible read error: a much larger clone is one base away. The chain carries TRBV6-2 or TRBV6-3 and TRBJ2-7; TRBD2 matches at 11 bases. Germline V gives CDR1 MNHEY, CDR2 SVGEGT. The CDR3 consists of 16 residues. In DNA form, the CDR3 reads TGTGCCAACAGTTACCTCCCTAGCGGGAGGAGGTACGAGCAGTACTTC. Translation: CANSYLPSGRRYEQYF.

V usage is TRBV4-3 and J usage is TRBJ2-7; tentatively, D is TRBD1 (6 bases). V was cut by 2 bases and J by 1 base, with 9 bases left in between. The CDR3 covers 14 residues. The germline CDR1 and CDR2 sequences are LGHNA and YSLEER. CDR3 DNA: TGCGCCAGCAGCCAAACTACAGGGTCCTACGAGCAGTACTTC. Translated: CASSQTTGSYEQYF.

In this sample, this clonotype turned up many times. The V call is TRBV7-9, the J call TRBJ2-1; D call uncertain. Trimming stripped 4 bases from V and 7 bases from J, with 14 bases between. The CDR3 is made up of 14 amino acids. Germline V gives CDR1 SEHNR, CDR2 FQNEAQ (reference sequence). The CDR3 sequence is CASSSAGYSNEQFF. As DNA, the CDR3 is TGTGCCAGCAGCTCCGCCGGGTATTCGAATGAGCAGTTCTTC.

This clonotype was seen ten or more times. The chain uses TRBV11-2 and TRBJ2-7; D is tentatively TRBD1 or TRBD2 (5 bases each). The CDR3 is made up of 13 amino acids. Germline V gives CDR1 SGHAT, CDR2 FQNNGV. The V end was cut by 5 bases, the J end by 1 base, with 9 bases between. CDR3 nucleotides: TGTGCCAGCAGCGTGGGACCGTCCTACGAGCAGTACTTC. Translation gives CASSVGPSYEQYF. The full variable domain, with the rest looked up from reference TRBV11-2 and TRBJ2-7, is EAGVAQSPRYKIIEKRQSVAFWCNPISGHATLYWYQQILGQGPKLLIQFQNNGVVDDSQLPKDRFSAERLKGVDSTLKIQPAKLEDSAVYLCASSVGPSYEQYFGPGTRLTVT.

This clonotype was counted at least ten times. J is TRBJ1-1 and V is TRBV28, with 9 bases that match TRBD1. The V gene end was trimmed by 4 bases and the J gene end by 3 bases; junction bases not matched to a gene: 6. The CDR3 is 15 residues long. Germline CDR1 is MDHEN and CDR2 is SYDVKM. In DNA, the CDR3 is TGTGCCAGCAGTTCTGGGACAGGGTTTGACACTGAAGCTTTCTTT. This sequence encodes CASSSGTGFDTEAFF.

This clonotype showed up many times. The chain joins TRBV28 to TRBJ2-7, with a weak D call TRBD2 (5 bases). Germline V gene lookup returns CDR1 MDHEN and CDR2 SYDVKM. The CDR3 length is 13 residues. V shed 6 bases and J shed 3 bases, with 12 bases lying between them. As DNA, the CDR3 is TGTGCCAGCAGCTATGTCGGGATCTACGAGCAGTACTTC. It yields the protein CASSYVGIYEQYF.

As regards this clonotype: A much larger clone differs from this one at a single base, so this may be a read error. This chain links TRBV6-6 with TRBJ2-5; no definite D call. Germline V gene sequence: CDR1 MNHNY, CDR2 SVGAGI (reference sequence). The CDR3 consists of 13 residues. CDR3 nucleotide sequence: TGTGCCAGCAGCCCGCTACCCAGAGAGCCCCAGTACTTC. It yields the protein CASSPLPREPQYF.

This clonotype has more than one count but fewer than ten. The chain has TRBV20-1 and TRBJ2-4; D tentatively fits TRBD1 or TRBD2 (6 bases each). V was clipped by 0 bases and J by 0 bases, with 12 bases between them. Germline CDR1 reads DFQATT; CDR2 reads SNEGSKA (reference sequence). There are 16 residues in the CDR3. DNA of the CDR3: TGCAGTGCTAGAGATCGGGGGCCGGAAGCCAAAAACATTCAGTACTTC. This translates into CSARDRGPEAKNIQYF.

About this clonotype: The junction shows a germline mismatch at one end, possibly a read error. The chain carries TRBV7-9 and TRBJ2-2, with D possibly TRBD2 on 5 matching bases. CDR3 size: 14 residues. In germline, CDR1 is SEHNR, CDR2 FQNEAQ (reference sequence). The CDR3 loop is CAISLEEWTGELFF. As DNA, the CDR3 is TGTGCCATCAGCTTAGAAGAATGGACCGGGGAGCTGTTCTTT.

Notes on this clonotype: A read error may be the cause here, since a much bigger clone is one base away. The J gene is TRBJ2-7, the V gene TRBV6-2 or TRBV6-3; TRBD2 aligns across 8 bases. CDR1 is MNHEY and CDR2 is SVGEGT in the germline V gene. The CDR3 length is 14 residues. The chain's CDR3 is CASSYGRGAYEQNF. CDR3 bases: TGTGCCAGCAGTTACGGGCGGGGGGCCTACGAGCAGAACTTC.

This rearrangement joins TRBV19 to TRBJ2-1; 10 bases align to TRBD2. This CDR3 has 15 residues. The ends lost 7 bases at V and 6 bases at J; junction bases unmatched: 9. Germline CDR1 is LNHDA and CDR2 is SQIVND (reference sequence). Here the CDR3 reads CASTPLLAGTNEQFF. As DNA, the CDR3 is TGTGCCAGTACTCCGTTACTAGCGGGGACCAATGAGCAGTTCTTC. Full variable domain (remainder filled in from reference TRBV19 and TRBJ2-1): DGGITQSPKYLFRKEGQNVTLSCEQNLNHDAMYWYRQDPGQGLRLIYYSQIVNDFQKGDIAEGYSVSREKKESFPLTVTSAQKNPTAFYLCASTPLLAGTNEQFFGPGTRLTVL.

For this clonotype: Since a much larger clone is just one base distant, this may be a read error. V gene TRBV27 combines with J gene TRBJ1-5, with D perhaps matching TRBD1 (5 bases). The CDR3 runs to 16 residues. CDR1 and CDR2 (germline): MNHEY, SMNVEV (reference sequence). Trimming stripped 5 bases from V and 4 bases from J, with 18 bases between. In DNA, the CDR3 is TGTGCCAGCAGTCGATCCGGGACTCATCATAATCAGCCCCAGCATTTT. It specifies CASSRSGTHHNQPQHF.

The chain joins TRBV20-1 to TRBJ2-7, with a weak D call TRBD2 (5 bases). V lost 5 bases and J lost 0, with 17 bases in between. Germline-derived CDR1 and CDR2 are DFQATT and SNEGSKA (reference sequence). The CDR3 sequence is 15 residues long. Written as DNA, the CDR3 is TGCAGTGCTCAGGAGGAAGGACGGGTCTCCTACGAGCAGTACTTC. It is translated as CSAQEEGRVSYEQYF.